This T cell receptor (beta chain) originates from a study of regulatory T cells in long-lasting Graves disease. Overall study: Graves' patients (newly diagnosed) had been on antithyroid drugs under 3 months. Broader study findings: The study found persistent patients shared more public clonotypes (approximately 2,700) than new patients (approximately 970).

As for time point: newly diagnosed GD, antithyroid drugs for less than 3 months. PBMCs were the source of the RNA used for TCR sequencing. The collection involved drawing roughly 9 milliliters of peripheral blood into EDTA tubes. Germline values: CDR1 LGHNA, CDR2 YNFKEQ. The ends were cut back, 0 bases at V and 7 bases at J, with 12 bases in the middle. This CDR3 region has 14 residues. This clonotype came up a few times. Its antigen is not identified. Libraries of TCR beta came from iRepertoire HTBI primers plus Arm-PCR of CDR3 regions. TCRdb fed the multiplex PCR reads into MiXCR, producing one record per CDR3 protein. The repertoire holds about 620,000 distinct CDR3 sequences, under 20% seen once, with under 20% in the top ten. This sample also belongs to another study, concerning T cells in Graves' hyperthyroidism and ophthalmopathy. As that report states: HTBI primers drove first-round RT-PCR of the TCR CDR3.

This clonotype was sampled from a woman aged 30 to 39 with Graves disease. The starting material was peripheral blood mononuclear cells (PBMCs), obtained at new diagnosis, from a patient treated with antithyroid drugs. This chain links TRBV4-2 with TRBJ1-1; D not resolved. The CDR3 bases are TGTGCCAGCAGCCAAGACCGGGGATTGGGTGAAGCTTTCTTT. As protein: CASSQDRGLGEAFF.